The source of this TCR beta chain is a study of low-dose radiotherapy and immunotherapy resistance in tumors (dated by TCRdb to 2022 to 2024). Looking at the study overall: In Cohort 1, 0.5 Gy per fraction was delivered every 2 weeks, and a total PTV dose of 6.5 Gy was prescribed. For Cohort 2, the dose was 1 Gy per fraction given every two weeks, adding up to 13 Gy in total across 26 weeks. Nivolumab was administered intravenously as a 240 mg flat dose every two weeks, and ipilimumab was administered intravenously at 1 mg/kg every six weeks. Cyclophosphamide 200 mg/m2 was given intravenously every two weeks, one day before each radiation and immunotherapy administration. Aspirin 300 mg was taken orally once daily by patients for four cycles, starting on cycle 1 day 1. Randomization of trial participants into treatment groups was not performed. Eight patients were included in the translational analysis: three from the first dose cohort and the first five from the second dose cohort.

First-strand cDNA was synthesized with Superscript III and a set of TRAV- and TRBV-specific primers, covering both TCRalpha and TCRbeta chains. TCRs were amplified for 20 to 25 PCR cycles with Phusion, using a constant-region primer paired with the adapter attached to the V primers. Amplification of the isolated mRNA was done with the MessageAmp II aRNA Amplification Kit, which involved a roughly 15-hour in vitro transcription at 37 degrees C. The Dynabeads mRNA DIRECT Purification Kit was used to isolate the mRNA for TCR sequencing. Indexed Illumina adapters were added in a second Phusion PCR of around 25 cycles, after which AMPure XP beads were used to purify the products. In the authors' own workflow: Using custom Perl scripts, TCR sequences encoding the same protein were pooled, out-of-frame sequences were removed, and the abundance of each clonotype was computed. Any TCR sequence backed by just one read was left out of the analysis. The metrics used to describe the repertoires included Shannon entropy, Gini index, clonality, richness, and the frequency of TCRs shared between repertoires. The public reads were run again by TCRdb, first through fastp at Q25 and then through MiXCR, and only productive beta chains were kept. Entries that share a CDR3 protein sequence are merged under the most common genes and DNA. Here the V and J calls rest on TCRdb's processing, not on the authors' analysis. This sample gives roughly 9,500 distinct CDR3 sequences in total; almost 70% of them show up just once. The ten most abundant clones make up approximately 7% of the sample.

The donors came from RACIN, which was a single-arm phase I dose-escalation trial that paired nivolumab and ipilimumab with aspirin, low-dose cyclophosphamide and low-dose radiotherapy. To be eligible, a patient needed to have an advanced solid tumor that was TIL-negative. The cysteine opens and the phenylalanine closes a CDR3 of 14 amino acids. The kept DNA is CDR3 alone, 42 bases in frame from the first base. CDR1 and CDR2, looked up from the germline V gene, are SGHDN and FVKESK. V loses 2 bases of germline sequence and J loses 3 bases, and the interval between the two ends is 11 bases. This clonotype appeared once. Its antigen remains undetermined. Per-nucleotide qualities are absent, and no much larger clonotype sits a single base away. One read yields weak evidence.

The receptor was derived from a human donor with advanced metastatic prostate, ovarian, gallbladder or colorectal cancer (not recorded which). This table probably holds off-target reads from a library built for another chain. In this chain, TRBV14 is recombined with TRBJ2-7, and TRBD2 may be the D gene, going by 5 matching bases. The DNA reads as follows: TGTGCCAGCAGCCAAAGCGGACCCAGCTACGAGCAGTACTTC. Its coded protein is CASSQSGPSYEQYF. The CDR3 plus the reference TRBV14 and TRBJ2-7 genes for the other parts give the full variable domain: EAGVTQFPSHSVIEKGQTVTLRCDPISGHDNLYWYRRVMGKEIKFLLHFVKESKQDESGMPNNRFLAERTGGTYSTLKVQPAELEDSGVYFCASSQSGPSYEQYFGPGTRLTVT.